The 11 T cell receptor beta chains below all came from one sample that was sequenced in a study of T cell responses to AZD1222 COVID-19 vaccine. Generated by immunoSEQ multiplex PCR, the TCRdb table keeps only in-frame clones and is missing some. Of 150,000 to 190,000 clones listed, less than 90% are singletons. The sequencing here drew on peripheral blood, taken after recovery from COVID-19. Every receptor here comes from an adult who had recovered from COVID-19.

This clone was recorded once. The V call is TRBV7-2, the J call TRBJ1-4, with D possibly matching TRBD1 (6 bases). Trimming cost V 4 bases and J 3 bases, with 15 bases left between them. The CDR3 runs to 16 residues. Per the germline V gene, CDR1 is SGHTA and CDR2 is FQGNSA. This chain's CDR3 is CASSSTGLESNEKLFF. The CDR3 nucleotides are TGTGCCAGCAGCTCAACAGGGCTTGAGTCTAATGAAAAACTGTTTTTT.

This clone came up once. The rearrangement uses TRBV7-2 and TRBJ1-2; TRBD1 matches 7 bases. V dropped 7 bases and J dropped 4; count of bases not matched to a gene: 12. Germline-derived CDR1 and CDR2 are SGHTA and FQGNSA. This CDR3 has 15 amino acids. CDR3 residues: CASIQNRGRGYGYTF. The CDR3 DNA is TGTGCCAGCATCCAAAATAGGGGGCGAGGCTATGGCTACACCTTC.

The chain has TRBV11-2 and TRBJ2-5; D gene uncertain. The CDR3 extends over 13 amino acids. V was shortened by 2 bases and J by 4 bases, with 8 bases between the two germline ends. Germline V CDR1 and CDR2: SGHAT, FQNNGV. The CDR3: CASSLPSAETQYF. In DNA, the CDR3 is TGTGCCAGCAGCTTACCAAGCGCAGAGACCCAGTACTTC.

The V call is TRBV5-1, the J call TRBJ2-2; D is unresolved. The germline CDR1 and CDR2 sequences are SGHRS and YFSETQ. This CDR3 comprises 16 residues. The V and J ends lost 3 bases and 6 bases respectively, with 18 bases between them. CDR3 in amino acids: CASSSAGLSWAGELFF. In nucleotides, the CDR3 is TGCGCCAGCAGCTCCGCCGGCCTGAGCTGGGCCGGGGAGCTGTTTTTT.

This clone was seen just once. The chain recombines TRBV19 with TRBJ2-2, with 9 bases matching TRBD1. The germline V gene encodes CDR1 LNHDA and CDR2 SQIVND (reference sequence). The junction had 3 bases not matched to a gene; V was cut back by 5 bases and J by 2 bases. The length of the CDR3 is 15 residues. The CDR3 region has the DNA TGTGCCAGTAGTCTGGGACAGGGAAACACCGGGGAGCTGTTTTTT. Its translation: CASSLGQGNTGELFF.

The CDR3 reads CASSLGLADEQFF. The CDR3 bases are TGTGCCAGCAGCTTAGGGCTAGCCGATGAGCAGTTCTTC. The rearrangement joins TRBV7-3 to TRBJ2-1, with D perhaps TRBD2 (5 bases). There are 13 residues in the CDR3. The V end was cut by 2 bases, the J end by 8 bases, with 10 bases between. Germline-derived CDR1 and CDR2 are SGHTA and FQGTGA.

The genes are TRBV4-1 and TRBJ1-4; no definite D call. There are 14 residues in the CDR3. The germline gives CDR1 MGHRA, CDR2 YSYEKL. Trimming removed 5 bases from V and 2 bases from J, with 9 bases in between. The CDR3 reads CASSSGGTNEKLFF. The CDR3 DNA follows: TGCGCCAGCAGCAGTGGCGGGACTAATGAAAAACTGTTTTTT.

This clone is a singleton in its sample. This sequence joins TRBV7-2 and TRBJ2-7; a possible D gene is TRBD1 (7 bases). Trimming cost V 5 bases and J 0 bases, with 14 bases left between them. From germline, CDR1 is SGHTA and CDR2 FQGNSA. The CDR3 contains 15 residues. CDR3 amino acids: CASSPGGLSSYEQYF. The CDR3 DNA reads TGTGCCAGCAGCCCAGGGGGGCTGAGCTCCTACGAGCAGTACTTC.

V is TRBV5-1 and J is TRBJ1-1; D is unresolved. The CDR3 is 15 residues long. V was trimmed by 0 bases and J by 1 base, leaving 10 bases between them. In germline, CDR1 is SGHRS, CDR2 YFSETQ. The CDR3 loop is CASSLERQKNTEAFF. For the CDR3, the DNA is TGCGCCAGCAGCTTGGAGAGGCAGAAGAACACTGAAGCTTTCTTT. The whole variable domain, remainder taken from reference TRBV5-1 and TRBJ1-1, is KAGVTQTPRYLIKTRGQQVTLSCSPISGHRSVSWYQQTPGQGLQFLFEYFSETQRNKGNFPGRFSGRQFSNSRSEMNVSTLELGDSALYLCASSLERQKNTEAFFGQGTRLTVV.

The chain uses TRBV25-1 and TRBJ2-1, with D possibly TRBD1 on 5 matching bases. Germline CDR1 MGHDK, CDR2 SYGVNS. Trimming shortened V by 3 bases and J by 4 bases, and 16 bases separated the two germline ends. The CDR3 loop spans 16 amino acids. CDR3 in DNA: TGTGCCAGCAGTGATCCTGGAACAGGTGGTTACAATGAGCAGTTCTTC. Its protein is CASSDPGTGGYNEQFF.

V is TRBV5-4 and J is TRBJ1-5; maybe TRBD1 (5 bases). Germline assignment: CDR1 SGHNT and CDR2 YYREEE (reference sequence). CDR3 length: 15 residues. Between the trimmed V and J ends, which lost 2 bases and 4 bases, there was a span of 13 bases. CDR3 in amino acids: CASSLAGTPNQPQHF. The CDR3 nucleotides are TGTGCCAGCAGCTTAGCGGGGACGCCGAATCAGCCCCAGCATTTT.